This T cell receptor (beta chain) originates from a study of T cell changes during pregnancy in multiple sclerosis. Germline-derived CDR1 and CDR2 are SGDLS and YYNGEE. J gave up 4 bases and V 4 bases, and 12 bases lay outside the gene matches. CDR3 size: 16 residues. Sequencing used immunoSEQ multiplex PCR; TCRdb keeps in-frame clones, though not all of them. Of some 48,000 clones listed, roughly 95% are singletons. Sample: peripheral blood, taken in the second trimester of pregnancy. This receptor was identified in a female donor with multiple sclerosis, enrolled in a pregnancy study. The chain joins TRBV9 to TRBJ2-5; 8 nucleotides match TRBD1. The CDR3 DNA is TGTGCCAGCAGCATGAGACAGGGGACGGTTGGAGAGACCCAGTACTTC. The encoded protein is CASSMRQGTVGETQYF.